This T cell receptor beta chain was identified in a study of regulatory T cells in long-lasting Graves disease. General study points: Persistent patients shared more public clonotypes (under 3,000) than newly diagnosed patients (966). Peripheral blood, not thyroid tissue, was the sole material studied.

This clonotype was seen more than once but under ten times. Antigen unknown. The junction shows a germline mismatch at one end, possibly a read error. There are 14 residues in the CDR3. Germline values: CDR1 LGHNA, CDR2 YSLEER. Construction of TCR beta libraries relied on iRepertoire HTBI primers and on Arm-PCR targeting CDR3 regions. In TCRdb, the multiplex PCR reads were re-called with MiXCR into one record per CDR3 protein. The data hold about 330,000 distinct CDR3 sequences, with around 16% observed a single time. Indicated time point: newly diagnosed GD, antithyroid drugs for less than 3 months. PBMCs were the source of the RNA used for TCR sequencing. This sample also belongs to another study, concerning T cells in Graves' hyperthyroidism and ophthalmopathy.

This sequence joins TRBV4-3 and TRBJ1-1, with D possibly TRBD1 on 5 matching bases. The sequence came from a young woman with Graves disease. The source was peripheral blood mononuclear cells (PBMCs), collected at new diagnosis, from a patient treated with antithyroid drugs. The CDR3 DNA sequence: TGCGCCAGCAGCCCCCCCGACAGATACACTGAAGCTATCTTT. It is translated as CASSPPDRYTEAIF.